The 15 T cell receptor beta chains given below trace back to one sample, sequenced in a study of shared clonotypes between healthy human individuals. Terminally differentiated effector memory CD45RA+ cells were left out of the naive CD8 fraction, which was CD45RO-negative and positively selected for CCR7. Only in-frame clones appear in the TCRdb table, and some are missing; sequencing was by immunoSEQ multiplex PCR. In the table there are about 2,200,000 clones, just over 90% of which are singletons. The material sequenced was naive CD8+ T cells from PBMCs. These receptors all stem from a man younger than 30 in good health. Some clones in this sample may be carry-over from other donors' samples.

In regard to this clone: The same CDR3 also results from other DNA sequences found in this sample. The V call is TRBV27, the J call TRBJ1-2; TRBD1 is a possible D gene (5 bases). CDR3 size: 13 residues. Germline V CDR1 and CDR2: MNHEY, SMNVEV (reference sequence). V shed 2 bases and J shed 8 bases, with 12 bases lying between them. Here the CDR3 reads CASSLGGAGGYTF. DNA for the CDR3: TGTGCCAGCAGTTTAGGCGGGGCAGGCGGCTACACCTTC.

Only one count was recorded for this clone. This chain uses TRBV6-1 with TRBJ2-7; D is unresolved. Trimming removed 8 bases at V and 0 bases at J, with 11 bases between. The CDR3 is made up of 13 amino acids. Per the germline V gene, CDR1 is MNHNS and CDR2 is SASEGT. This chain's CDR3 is CASATTSSYEQYF. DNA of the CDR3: TGTGCCAGCGCAACTACCAGCTCCTACGAGCAGTACTTC.

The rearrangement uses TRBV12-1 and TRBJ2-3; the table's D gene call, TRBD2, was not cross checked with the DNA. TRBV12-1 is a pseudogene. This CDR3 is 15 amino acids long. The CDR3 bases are TGTGCCAGCAGCAAACTAGCGGGGTGCACAGATACGCAGTATTTT. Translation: CASSKLAGCTDTQYF.

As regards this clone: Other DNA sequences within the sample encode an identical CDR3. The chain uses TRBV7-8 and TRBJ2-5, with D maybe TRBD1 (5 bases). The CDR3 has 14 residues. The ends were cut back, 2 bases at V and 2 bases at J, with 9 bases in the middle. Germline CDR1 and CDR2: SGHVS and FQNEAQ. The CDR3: CASSLRQTQETQYF. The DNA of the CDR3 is TGTGCCAGCAGCTTAAGACAGACACAAGAGACCCAGTACTTC.

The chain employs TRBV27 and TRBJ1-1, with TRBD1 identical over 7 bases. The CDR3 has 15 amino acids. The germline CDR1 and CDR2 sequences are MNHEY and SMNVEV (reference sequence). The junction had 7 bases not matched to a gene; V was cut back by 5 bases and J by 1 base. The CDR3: CASSIIGGPNTEAFF. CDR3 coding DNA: TGTGCCAGCAGTATAATAGGGGGCCCGAACACTGAAGCTTTCTTT.

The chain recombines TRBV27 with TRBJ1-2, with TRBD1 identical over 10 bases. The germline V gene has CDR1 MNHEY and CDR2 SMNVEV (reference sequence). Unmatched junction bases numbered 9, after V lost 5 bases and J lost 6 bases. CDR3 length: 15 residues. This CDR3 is CASSTLGQGGHGYTF. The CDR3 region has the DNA TGTGCCAGCAGTACCTTAGGACAGGGGGGACATGGCTACACCTTC.

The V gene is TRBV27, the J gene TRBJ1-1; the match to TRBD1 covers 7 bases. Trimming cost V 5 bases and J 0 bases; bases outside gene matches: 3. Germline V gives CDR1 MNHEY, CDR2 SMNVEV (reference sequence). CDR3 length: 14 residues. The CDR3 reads CASSTQGVNTEAFF. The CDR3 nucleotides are TGTGCCAGCAGTACCCAGGGGGTGAACACTGAAGCTTTCTTT.

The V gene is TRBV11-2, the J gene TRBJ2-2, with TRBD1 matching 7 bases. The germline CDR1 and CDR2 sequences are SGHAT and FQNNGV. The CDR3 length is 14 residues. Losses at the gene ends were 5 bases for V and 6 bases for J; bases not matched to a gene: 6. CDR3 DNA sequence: TGTGCCAGCAGCAACCGACAGGGTTCCGGGGAGCTGTTTTTT. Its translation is CASSNRQGSGELFF.

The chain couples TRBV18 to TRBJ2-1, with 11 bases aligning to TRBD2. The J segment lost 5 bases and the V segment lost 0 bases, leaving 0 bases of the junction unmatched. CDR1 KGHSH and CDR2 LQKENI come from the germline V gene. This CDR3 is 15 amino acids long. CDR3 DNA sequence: TGTGCCAGCTCACCACCGGGACTAGCGGACAATGAGCAGTTCTTC. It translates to CASSPPGLADNEQFF.

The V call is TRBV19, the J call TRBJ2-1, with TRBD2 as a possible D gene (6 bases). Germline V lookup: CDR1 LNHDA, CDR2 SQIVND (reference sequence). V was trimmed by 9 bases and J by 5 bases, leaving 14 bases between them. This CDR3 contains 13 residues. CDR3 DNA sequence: TGTGCCAGCAAGGGACTGTGGAACAATGAGCAGTTCTTC. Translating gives CASKGLWNNEQFF.

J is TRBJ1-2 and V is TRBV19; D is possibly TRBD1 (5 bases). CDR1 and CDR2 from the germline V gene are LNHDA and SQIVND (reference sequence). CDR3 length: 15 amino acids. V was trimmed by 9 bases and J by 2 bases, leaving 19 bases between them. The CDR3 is CASKELDRTNYGYTF. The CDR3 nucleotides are TGTGCCAGCAAGGAACTCGACAGAACCAACTATGGCTACACCTTC.

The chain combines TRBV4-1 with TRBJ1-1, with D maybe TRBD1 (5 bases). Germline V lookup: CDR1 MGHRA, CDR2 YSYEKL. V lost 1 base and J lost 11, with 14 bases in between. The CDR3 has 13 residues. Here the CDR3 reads CASSQGGIPAAFF. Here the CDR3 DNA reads TGCGCCAGCAGCCAAGGGGGGATCCCTGCCGCTTTCTTT.

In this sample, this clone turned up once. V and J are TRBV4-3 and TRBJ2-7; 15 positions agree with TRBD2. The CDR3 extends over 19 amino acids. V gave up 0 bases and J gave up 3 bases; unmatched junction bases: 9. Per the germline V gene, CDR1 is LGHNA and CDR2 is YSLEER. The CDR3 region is CASSQDPGLAGGHLYEQYF. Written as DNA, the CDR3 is TGCGCCAGCAGCCAAGACCCGGGACTAGCGGGAGGACACCTCTACGAGCAGTACTTC.

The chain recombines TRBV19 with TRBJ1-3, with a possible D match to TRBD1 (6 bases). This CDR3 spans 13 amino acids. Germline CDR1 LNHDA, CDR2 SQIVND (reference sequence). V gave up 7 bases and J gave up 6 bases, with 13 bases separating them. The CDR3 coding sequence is TGTGCCAGTACCGGGACACCCGAAAACACCATATATTTT. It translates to CASTGTPENTIYF.

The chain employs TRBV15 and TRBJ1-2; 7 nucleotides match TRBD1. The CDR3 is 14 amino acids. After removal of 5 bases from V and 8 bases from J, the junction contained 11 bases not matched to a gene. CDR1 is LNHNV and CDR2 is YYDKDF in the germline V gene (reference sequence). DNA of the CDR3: TGTGCCACCAGCCCAAATAGGGGGCAGAGCGGCTACACCTTC. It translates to CATSPNRGQSGYTF.